Ten or more counts support the clone carrying this T cell receptor (beta chain). The antigen is undetermined. Germline values: CDR1 MNHEY, CDR2 SVGEGT. This CDR3 region has 13 residues. Trimming cost V 5 bases and J 10 bases, with 15 bases left between them. RNA transcripts provided the source from which TCR beta CDR3 regions were amplified. First-round RT-PCR with HTBI primers amplified the TCR CDR3 region. TCRdb itself ran the multiplex PCR reads through MiXCR, one entry per CDR3 protein. The sample includes hundreds of thousands of distinct CDR3 sequences, around 13% of them seen just once. This record comes from a study of T cells in Graves' hyperthyroidism and ophthalmopathy. Regarding the study as a whole: Researchers found most expanded thyroid clonotypes above 0.001 in blood as well.

The receptor was derived from a woman aged 45-59 years with Graves' ophthalmopathy. The chain carries TRBV6-2 or TRBV6-3 and TRBJ2-1; D is possibly TRBD2 (6 bases). Sequencing was done on a sample of blood. The CDR3 protein is CASSRASVSEQFF. In nucleotides, the CDR3 is TGTGCCAGCAGTAGGGCTAGCGTCAGCGAGCAGTTCTTC.